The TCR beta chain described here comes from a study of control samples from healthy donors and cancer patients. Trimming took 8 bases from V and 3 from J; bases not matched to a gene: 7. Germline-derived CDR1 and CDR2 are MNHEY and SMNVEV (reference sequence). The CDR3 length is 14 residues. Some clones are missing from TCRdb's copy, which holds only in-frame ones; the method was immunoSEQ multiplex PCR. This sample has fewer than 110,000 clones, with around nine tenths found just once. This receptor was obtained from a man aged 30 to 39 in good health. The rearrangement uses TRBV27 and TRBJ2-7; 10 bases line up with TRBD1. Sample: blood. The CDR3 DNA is TGTGCCAGCGTGTACCGGGACAGGGGCTACGAGCAGTACTTC. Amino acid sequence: CASVYRDRGYEQYF.